This T cell receptor (beta chain) is drawn from a study of blood T cell repertoires in COVID-19. Study information: Sources were T cells, B-cell-depleted T cells, or PBMCs; the material itself was cDNA or gDNA.

In the original workflow: Amplifying reference gene primers gave estimates of nucleated cell counts. Generated by immunoSEQ multiplex PCR, the TCRdb table keeps only in-frame clones and is missing some. That table gives V, J and clone size, and the DNA gave D and trimming. Here the sample spans some 330,000 clones, approximately 88% being singletons. The CDR3 runs to 16 residues. The V gene's germline CDR1 is MDHEN and CDR2 SYDVKM. V lost 3 bases and J lost 3; bases outside the gene matches: 11. Participants, 18 to 89 years old, spanned 25 or so US areas. Sequences were obtained from PBMCs or T cells enriched from blood (not recorded which). This sequence joins TRBV28 and TRBJ2-7; TRBD1 matches 7 bases. The TCR sequence derives from a man aged 25-45 years who had recovered from COVID-19. The CDR3 here is CASSLGAVGGFYEQYF. DNA of the CDR3: TGTGCCAGCAGTTTGGGGGCGGTAGGGGGCTTCTACGAGCAGTACTTC.